These T cell receptor beta chains were read from a single sample in a study of blood T cells in healthy people across ages. TCRdb analysed the 5' RACE reads with MiXCR anew, one entry per CDR3 protein. The sample includes around 1,700,000 distinct CDR3 sequences, under 30% seen only once; the top ten take over 7%. The source material was blood. These receptors were collected from a woman under 40 in good health. Both conserved end residues are part of each CDR3. The D gene is left open where the match is weak. Clone size is shown for a subset of rows, as once, few, many or a class of expanded clone.

d_call | j_call | clone_size | v_call | cdr3_aa | cdr3_nt
. | TRBJ2-1 | many | TRBV12-3/TRBV12-4 | CASSDSGVGDEQFF | TGTGCCAGCAGCGACAGTGGCGTGGGGGATGAGCAGTTCTTC
TRBD2 | TRBJ2-1 | . | TRBV27 | CASSHVAGGDGEQFF | TGTGCCAGCAGCCACGTCGCGGGGGGGGACGGGGAGCAGTTCTTC
TRBD2 | TRBJ2-7 | many | TRBV4-1 | CASSQDTGGRTSYEQYF | TGCGCCAGCAGCCAAGATACGGGAGGCAGGACCTCCTACGAGCAGTACTTC
. | TRBJ1-2 | . | TRBV5-1 | CASRETDYDYTF | TGCGCCAGCAGAGAAACAGACTATGACTACACCTTC
TRBD2 | TRBJ2-7 | . | TRBV6-6 | CASSWTSGGASYNEQYF | TGTGCCAGCAGTTGGACTAGCGGGGGGGCCTCCTACAATGAGCAGTACTTC
. | TRBJ1-2 | . | TRBV27 | CASRDTYGYTF | TGTGCCAGCAGAGACACTTATGGCTACACCTTC
. | TRBJ2-1 | . | TRBV6-2/TRBV6-3 | CASSYSMGDATTSYNEQFF | TGTGCCAGCAGTTACTCGATGGGGGATGCGACAACCTCCTACAATGAGCAGTTCTTC
. | TRBJ1-1 | . | TRBV7-2 | CASFLSANTEAFF | TGTGCCAGCTTTCTGTCTGCGAACACTGAAGCTTTCTTT
TRBD1 | TRBJ2-7 | . | TRBV7-2 | CASSLRGQVDEQYF | TGTGCCAGCAGCTTGAGGGGGCAGGTTGACGAGCAGTACTTC
TRBD2 | TRBJ2-5 | once | TRBV28 | CASSLELGTSGGAETQYF | TGTGCCAGCAGCTTAGAATTAGGGACTAGCGGGGGGGCAGAGACCCAGTACTTC
. | TRBJ2-7 | . | TRBV5-1 | CASSPINSYEQYF | TGCGCCAGCAGCCCGATTAACTCCTACGAGCAGTACTTC
. | TRBJ2-4 | . | TRBV20-1 | CSARTTGRVSKNIQYF | TGCAGTGCTAGAACGACAGGGAGGGTATCCAAAAACATTCAGTACTTC
. | TRBJ2-7 | few | TRBV5-1 | CASTPTASYEQYF | TGCGCCAGCACCCCGACAGCCTCCTACGAGCAGTACTTC
. | TRBJ2-3 | many | TRBV7-9 | CASSLASVSTDTQYF | TGTGCCAGCAGCTTAGCGTCCGTCAGTACAGATACGCAGTATTTT
TRBD2 | TRBJ2-1 | . | TRBV7-2 | CASSPWGLSDNEQFF | TGTGCCAGCAGCCCGTGGGGACTATCCGACAATGAGCAGTTCTTC
TRBD1 | TRBJ2-7 | many | TRBV11-2 | CASSQTGQGISYEQYF | TGTGCCAGCAGCCAAACGGGACAGGGGATCTCCTACGAGCAGTACTTC
. | TRBJ1-2 | few | TRBV5-1 | CASKPVWDPGAAGYTF | TGCGCCAGCAAGCCGGTGTGGGACCCAGGGGCGGCTGGCTACACCTTC
TRBD2 | TRBJ2-1 | few | TRBV6-1 | CASSPELLAGKSYNEQFF | TGTGCCAGCAGCCCCGAGTTGCTAGCGGGAAAGTCCTACAATGAGCAGTTCTTC
. | TRBJ2-1 | . | TRBV6-6 | CASSYEGTEQFF | TGTGCCAGCAGTTACGAAGGGACTGAGCAGTTCTTC
. | TRBJ2-1 | . | TRBV7-3 | CASSLRGGSRSYNEQFF | TGTGCCAGCAGCTTAAGGGGCGGGTCCAGGTCCTACAATGAGCAGTTCTTC
. | TRBJ2-5 | . | TRBV5-1 | CASSSRPGSRETQYF | TGCGCCAGCAGCTCCCGGCCGGGGTCCCGGGAGACCCAGTACTTC
. | TRBJ2-3 | few | TRBV5-1 | CASSYRTGTDTQYF | TGCGCCAGCAGCTATAGGACTGGCACAGATACGCAGTATTTT
. | TRBJ2-1 | . | TRBV7-9 | CASTPGGFNEQFF | TGTGCCAGCACCCCCGGGGGATTCAATGAGCAGTTCTTC
TRBD2 | TRBJ2-1 | . | TRBV7-6 | CASSLGLAGSSLGNEQFF | TGTGCCAGCAGCTTGGGACTAGCGGGAAGTTCGTTAGGCAATGAGCAGTTCTTC
. | TRBJ2-7 | . | TRBV4-1 | CASSQDVTIDEQYF | TGCGCTAGCAGCCAAGACGTAACAATAGACGAGCAGTACTTC